This TCR beta chain was profiled in a study of blood T cell repertoires in COVID-19. Study overall: Material from acute and convalescent COVID-19 was sourced from the United States, Italy and Spain. The cDNA or gDNA used as material had been derived from T cells, B-cell-depleted T cells, or PBMCs.

Original data processing: Cell counts per sample came from amplifying reference gene primers. Only in-frame clones appear in the TCRdb table, and some are missing; sequencing was by immunoSEQ multiplex PCR. The D gene and trimming were derived from the DNA, and the V and J assignments and clone size from that table. The sample lists around 220,000 clones, approximately 80% seen once, with 8.5% to 12% in the top ten. V was clipped by 3 bases and J by 0 bases, with 9 bases between them. Germline V lookup: CDR1 KGHSH, CDR2 LQKENI. The CDR3 length is 15 residues. The sequence derives from a woman of 80 years or more with acute or convalescent COVID-19. Source material: peripheral blood. V and J are TRBV18 and TRBJ1-3, with unresolved D. The CDR3 region is CASSPGDPSGNTIYF. Written as DNA, the CDR3 is TGTGCCAGCTCACCGGGAGACCCCTCTGGAAACACCATATATTTT.